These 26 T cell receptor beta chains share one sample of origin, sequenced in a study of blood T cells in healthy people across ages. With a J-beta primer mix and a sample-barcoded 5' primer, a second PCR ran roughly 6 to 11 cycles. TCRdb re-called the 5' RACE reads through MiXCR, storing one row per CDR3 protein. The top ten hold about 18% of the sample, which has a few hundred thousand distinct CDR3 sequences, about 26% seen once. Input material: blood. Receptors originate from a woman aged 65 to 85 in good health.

The CDR3 region has the DNA TGTGCCAGCAGCCCCCCGACAGGGACGAGCACCGGGGAGCTGTTTTTT. It translates to CASSPPTGTSTGELFF. V is TRBV7-2 and J is TRBJ2-2, with TRBD1 matching 7 bases. Unmatched junction bases numbered 10, after V lost 5 bases and J lost 4 bases. The CDR3 runs 16 residues. Germline loops: CDR1 SGHTA, CDR2 FQGNSA.

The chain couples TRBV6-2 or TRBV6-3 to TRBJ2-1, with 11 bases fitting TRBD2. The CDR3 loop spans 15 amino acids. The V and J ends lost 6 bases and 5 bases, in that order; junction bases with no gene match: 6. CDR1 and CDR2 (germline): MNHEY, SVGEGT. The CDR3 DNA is TGTGCCAGCAGGAGAATAGCGGGGGGGCACAATGAGCAGTTCTTC. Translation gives CASRRIAGGHNEQFF.

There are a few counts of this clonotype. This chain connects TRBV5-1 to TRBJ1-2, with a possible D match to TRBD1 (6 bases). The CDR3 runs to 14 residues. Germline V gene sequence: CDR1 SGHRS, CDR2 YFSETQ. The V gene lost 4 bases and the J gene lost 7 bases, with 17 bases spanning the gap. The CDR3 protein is CASSIKDSSGGYTF. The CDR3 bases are TGCGCCAGCAGCATAAAGGACAGTTCTGGTGGCTACACCTTC.

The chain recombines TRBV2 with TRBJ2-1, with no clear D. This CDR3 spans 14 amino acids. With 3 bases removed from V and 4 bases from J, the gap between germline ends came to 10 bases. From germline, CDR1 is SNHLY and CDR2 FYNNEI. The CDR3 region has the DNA TGTGCCAGCAGTGATACTACCTCGTACAATGAGCAGTTCTTC. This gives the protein CASSDTTSYNEQFF.

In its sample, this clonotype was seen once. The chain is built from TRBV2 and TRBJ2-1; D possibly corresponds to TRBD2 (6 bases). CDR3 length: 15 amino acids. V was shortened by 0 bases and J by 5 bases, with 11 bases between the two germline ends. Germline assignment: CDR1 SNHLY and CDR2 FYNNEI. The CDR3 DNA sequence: TGTGCCAGCAGTGAAGCGGGCCTAGCGAACAATGAGCAGTTCTTC. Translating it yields CASSEAGLANNEQFF. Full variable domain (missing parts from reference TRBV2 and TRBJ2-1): EPEVTQTPSHQVTQMGQEVILRCVPISNHLYFYWYRQILGQKVEFLVSFYNNEISEKSEIFDDQFSVERPDGSNFTLKIRSTKLEDSAMYFCASSEAGLANNEQFFGPGTRLTVL.

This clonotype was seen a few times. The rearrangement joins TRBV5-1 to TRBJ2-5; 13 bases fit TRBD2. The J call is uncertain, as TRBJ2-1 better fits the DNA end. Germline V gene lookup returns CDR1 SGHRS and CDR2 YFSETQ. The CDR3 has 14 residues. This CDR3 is CASSGLAGDNEQFF. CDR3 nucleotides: TGCGCCAGCAGTGGACTAGCGGGGGACAATGAGCAGTTCTTC.

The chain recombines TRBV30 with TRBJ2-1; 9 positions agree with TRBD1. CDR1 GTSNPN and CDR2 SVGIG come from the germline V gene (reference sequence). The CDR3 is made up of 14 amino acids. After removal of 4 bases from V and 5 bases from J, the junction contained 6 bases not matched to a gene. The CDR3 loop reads CAWTGQGSDNEQFF. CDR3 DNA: TGTGCCTGGACGGGACAGGGTTCCGACAATGAGCAGTTCTTC.

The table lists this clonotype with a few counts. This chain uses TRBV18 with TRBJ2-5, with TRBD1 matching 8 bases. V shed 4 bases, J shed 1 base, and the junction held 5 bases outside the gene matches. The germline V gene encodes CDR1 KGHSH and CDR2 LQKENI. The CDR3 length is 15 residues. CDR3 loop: CASSRGQGSQETQYF. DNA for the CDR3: TGTGCCAGCTCACGCGGACAGGGATCCCAAGAGACCCAGTACTTC.

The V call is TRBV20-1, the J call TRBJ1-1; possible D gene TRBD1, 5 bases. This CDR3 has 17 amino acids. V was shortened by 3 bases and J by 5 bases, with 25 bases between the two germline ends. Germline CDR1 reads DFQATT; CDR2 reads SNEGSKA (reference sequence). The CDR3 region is CSASPSGRAMWGTEAFF. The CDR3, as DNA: TGCAGTGCTAGCCCGTCGGGCAGGGCGATGTGGGGGACTGAAGCTTTCTTT.

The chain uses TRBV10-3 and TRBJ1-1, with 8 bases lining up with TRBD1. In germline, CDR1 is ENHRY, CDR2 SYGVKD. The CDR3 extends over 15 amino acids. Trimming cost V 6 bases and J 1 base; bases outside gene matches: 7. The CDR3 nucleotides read TGTGCCATCAGGCTACAGGGGGACGGGAACACTGAAGCTTTCTTT. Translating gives CAIRLQGDGNTEAFF.

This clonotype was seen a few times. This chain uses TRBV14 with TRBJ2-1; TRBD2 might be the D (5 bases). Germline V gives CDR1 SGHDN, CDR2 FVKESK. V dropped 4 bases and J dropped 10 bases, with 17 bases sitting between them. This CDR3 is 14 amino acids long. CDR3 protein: CASSPPGLALEQFF. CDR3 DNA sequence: TGTGCCAGCAGCCCCCCTGGGTTAGCGCTGGAGCAGTTCTTC.

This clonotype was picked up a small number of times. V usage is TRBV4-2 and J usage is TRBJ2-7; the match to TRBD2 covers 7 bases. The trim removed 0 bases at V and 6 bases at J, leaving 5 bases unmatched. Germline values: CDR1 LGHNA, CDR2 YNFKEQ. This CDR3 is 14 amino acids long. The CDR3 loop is CASSQDRLAREQYF. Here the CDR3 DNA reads TGTGCCAGCAGCCAAGATCGACTAGCACGCGAGCAGTACTTC.

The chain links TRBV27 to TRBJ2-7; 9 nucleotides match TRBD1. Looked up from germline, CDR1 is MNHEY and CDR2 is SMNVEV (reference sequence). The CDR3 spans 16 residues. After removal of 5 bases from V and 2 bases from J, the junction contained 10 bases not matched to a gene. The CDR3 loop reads CASSVFPGTGPYEQYF. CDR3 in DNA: TGTGCCAGCAGTGTATTTCCCGGGACAGGGCCCTACGAGCAGTACTTC.

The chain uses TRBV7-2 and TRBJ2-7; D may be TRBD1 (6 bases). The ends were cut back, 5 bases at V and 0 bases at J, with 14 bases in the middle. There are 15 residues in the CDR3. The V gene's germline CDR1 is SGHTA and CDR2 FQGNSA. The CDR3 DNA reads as TGTGCCAGCAGCCTCGGACAGAGCCTCTCCTACGAGCAGTACTTC. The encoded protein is CASSLGQSLSYEQYF.

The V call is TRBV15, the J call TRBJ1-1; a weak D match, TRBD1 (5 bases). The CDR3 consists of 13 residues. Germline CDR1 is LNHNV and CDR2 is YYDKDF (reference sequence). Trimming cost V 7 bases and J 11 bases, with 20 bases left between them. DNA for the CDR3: TGTGCCACCACCCCCGGTGGGGACGTCAGGGCTTTCTTT. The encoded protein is CATTPGGDVRAFF. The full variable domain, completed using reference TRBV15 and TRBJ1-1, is DAMVIQNPRYQVTQFGKPVTLSCSQTLNHNVMYWYQQKSSQAPKLLFHYYDKDFNNEADTPDNFQSRRPNTSFCFLDIRSPGLGDTAMYLCATTPGGDVRAFFGQGTRLTVV.

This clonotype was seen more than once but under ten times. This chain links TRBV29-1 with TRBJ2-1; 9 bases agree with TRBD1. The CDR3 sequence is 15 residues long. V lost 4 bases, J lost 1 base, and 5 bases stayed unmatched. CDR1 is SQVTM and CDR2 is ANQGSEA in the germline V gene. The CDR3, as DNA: TGCAGCGTTGTGGGACAGGGAATATCCTACAATGAGCAGTTCTTC. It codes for CSVVGQGISYNEQFF.

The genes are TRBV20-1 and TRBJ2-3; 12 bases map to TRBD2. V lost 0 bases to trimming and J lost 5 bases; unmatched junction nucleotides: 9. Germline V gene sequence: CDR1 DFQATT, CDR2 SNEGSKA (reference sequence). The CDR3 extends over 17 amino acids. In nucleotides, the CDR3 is TGCAGTGCTAGAGATACGAGACTAGCGGGAGAGGGAGATACGCAGTATTTT. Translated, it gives CSARDTRLAGEGDTQYF.

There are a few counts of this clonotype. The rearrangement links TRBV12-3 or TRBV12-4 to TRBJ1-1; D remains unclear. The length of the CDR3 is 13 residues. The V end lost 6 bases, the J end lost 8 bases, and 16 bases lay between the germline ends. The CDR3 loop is CASSYLSELEAFF. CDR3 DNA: TGTGCCAGCAGCTATCTCTCAGAATTAGAAGCTTTCTTT.

CDR3 nucleotide sequence: TGCAGCGTTGGAGGTTGGGAGGAGACCCAGTACTTC. Translated, it gives CSVGGWEETQYF. This chain links TRBV29-1 with TRBJ2-5, with D perhaps matching TRBD2 (5 bases). The CDR3 is 12 residues long. The ends were cut back, 4 bases at V and 5 bases at J, with 11 bases in the middle. The germline V gene encodes CDR1 SQVTM and CDR2 ANQGSEA. The whole variable domain, remainder taken from reference TRBV29-1 and TRBJ2-5, is SAVISQKPSRDICQRGTSLTIQCQVDSQVTMMFWYRQQPGQSLTLIATANQGSEATYESGFVIDKFPISRPNLTFSTLTVSNMSPEDSSIYLCSVGGWEETQYFGPGTRLLVL.

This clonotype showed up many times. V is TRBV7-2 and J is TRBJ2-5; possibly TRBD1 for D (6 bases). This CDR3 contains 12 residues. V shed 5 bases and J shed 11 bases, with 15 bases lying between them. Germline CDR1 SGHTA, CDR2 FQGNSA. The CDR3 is CASSGTGKEQYF. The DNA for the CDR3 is TGTGCCAGCAGCGGCACAGGGAAGGAGCAGTACTTC. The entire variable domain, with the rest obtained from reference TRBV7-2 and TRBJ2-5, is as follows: GAGVSQSPSNKVTEKGKDVELRCDPISGHTALYWYRQSLGQGLEFLIYFQGNSAPDKSGLPSDRFSAERTGGSVSTLTIQRTQQEDSAVYLCASSGTGKEQYFGPGTRLLVL.

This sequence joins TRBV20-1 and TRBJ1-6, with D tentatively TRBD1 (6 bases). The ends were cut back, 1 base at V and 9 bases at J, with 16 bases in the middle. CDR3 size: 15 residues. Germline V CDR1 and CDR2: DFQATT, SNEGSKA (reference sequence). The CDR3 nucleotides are TGCAGTGCTAGAGGGGAGGCAGGGGTAGGTTCACCCCTCCACTTT. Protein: CSARGEAGVGSPLHF.

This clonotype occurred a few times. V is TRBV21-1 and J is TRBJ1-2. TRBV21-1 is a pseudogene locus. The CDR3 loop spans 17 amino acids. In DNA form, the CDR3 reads TGTGCCAGCAGCAAAGCGCTAGAGGGGAGTACCCTCTATGGCTACACCTTC. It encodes CASSKALEGSTLYGYTF.

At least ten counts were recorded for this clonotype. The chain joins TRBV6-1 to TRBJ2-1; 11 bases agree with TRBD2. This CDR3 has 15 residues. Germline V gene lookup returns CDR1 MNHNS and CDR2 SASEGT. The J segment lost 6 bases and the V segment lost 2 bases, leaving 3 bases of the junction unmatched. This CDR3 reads CASSETSGGLNEQFF. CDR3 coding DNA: TGTGCCAGCAGTGAAACTAGCGGGGGCCTCAATGAGCAGTTCTTC.

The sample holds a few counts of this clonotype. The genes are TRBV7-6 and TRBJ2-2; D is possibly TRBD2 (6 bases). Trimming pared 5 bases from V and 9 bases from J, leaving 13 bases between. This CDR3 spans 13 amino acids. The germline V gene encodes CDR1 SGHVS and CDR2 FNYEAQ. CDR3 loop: CASSPGTARELFF. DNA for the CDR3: TGTGCCAGCAGCCCAGGGACTGCCCGGGAGCTGTTTTTT.

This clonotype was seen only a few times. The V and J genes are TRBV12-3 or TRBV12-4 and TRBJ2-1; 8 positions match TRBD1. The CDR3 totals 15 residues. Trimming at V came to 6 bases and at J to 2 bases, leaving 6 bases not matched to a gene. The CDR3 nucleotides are TGTGCCAGCAGGGGGGGACAGGATCCCTACAATGAGCAGTTCTTC. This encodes CASRGGQDPYNEQFF.

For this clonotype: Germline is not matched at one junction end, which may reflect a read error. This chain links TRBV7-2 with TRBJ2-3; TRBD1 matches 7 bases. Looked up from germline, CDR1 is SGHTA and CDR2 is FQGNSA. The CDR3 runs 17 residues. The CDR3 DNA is TGTGCCAGTAGCTTATATACGGCCCCCAGGGGGACAGATACGCAGTATTTT. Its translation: CASSLYTAPRGTDTQYF.